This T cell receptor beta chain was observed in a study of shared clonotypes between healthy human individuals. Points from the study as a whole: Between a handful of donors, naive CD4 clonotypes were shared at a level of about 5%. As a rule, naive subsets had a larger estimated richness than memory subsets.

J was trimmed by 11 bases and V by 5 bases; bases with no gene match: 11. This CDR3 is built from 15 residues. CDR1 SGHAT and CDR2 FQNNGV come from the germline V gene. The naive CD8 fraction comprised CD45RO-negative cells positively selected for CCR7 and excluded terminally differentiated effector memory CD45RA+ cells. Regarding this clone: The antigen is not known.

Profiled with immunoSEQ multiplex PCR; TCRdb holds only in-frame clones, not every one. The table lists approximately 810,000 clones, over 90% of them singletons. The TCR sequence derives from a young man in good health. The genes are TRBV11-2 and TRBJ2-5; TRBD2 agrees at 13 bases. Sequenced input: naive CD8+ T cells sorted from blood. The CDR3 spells CASSQGLAGPQEQYF. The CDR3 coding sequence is TGTGCCAGCAGCCAGGGACTAGCGGGGCCCCAAGAGCAGTACTTC.